This T cell receptor beta chain was sequenced in a study of cytomegalovirus exposure and HLA in healthy donors. Study details: It was reported in a later analysis that the same platform had been used for the 120 or so validation repertoires as for the roughly 670 first-cohort repertoires.

Turning to this clone: What it binds is not known.

Method: immunoSEQ multiplex PCR; TCRdb's copy keeps in-frame clones and lacks some. This sample has more than 75,000 clones, with 90% to 95% found just once. The CDR3 extends over 16 amino acids. CDR1 and CDR2 (germline): SGHTA, FQGTGA. The V and J ends lost 1 base and 7 bases, in that order; junction bases with no gene match: 7. Whole-study findings and limits: The study recorded around 160 TCR beta chains that were cytomegalovirus-associated. For cytomegalovirus status, the classifier reportedly gave diagnoses with high specificity and sensitivity.

This clonotype originated in a man between 18 and 29 years old in good health and CMV-seronegative. The sample comprised PBMCs. This rearrangement joins TRBV7-3 to TRBJ2-1; 10 bases map to TRBD2. The CDR3 here is CASSLIGGLAENEQFF. The CDR3 bases are TGTGCCAGCAGCTTAATAGGCGGACTAGCGGAAAATGAGCAGTTCTTC.